Below are 27 T cell receptor beta chains sequenced from a single sample in a study of radiation and T cells in renal cell carcinoma. Documented treatment: 15 Gy SBRT to primary tumor, nephrectomy 4 weeks later. TCRdb keeps only in-frame clones here, not all; method: immunoSEQ multiplex PCR. The sample contains 10,000 to 15,000 clones, 33% of which appear only once. Sequences were derived from tumor tissue, sampled from a patient whose treatment included radiotherapy and nephrectomy. The source is a man aged 60 to 69 with renal cell carcinoma.

This clone showed up just once. CDR3 residues: CASSLSPGNNEQFF. CDR3 DNA: TGTGCCAGCAGCTTAAGTCCAGGTAACAATGAGCAGTTCTTC. The V call is TRBV11-2, the J call TRBJ2-1; D is unresolved. The length of the CDR3 is 14 residues. Germline V lookup: CDR1 SGHAT, CDR2 FQNNGV. V lost 2 bases, J lost 5 bases, and 10 bases lay in between.

The table lists this clone with a few counts. The chain carries TRBV7-8 and TRBJ1-2; D call uncertain. V was cut by 0 bases and J by 2 bases, with 16 bases left in between. CDR1 and CDR2 (germline): SGHVS, FQNEAQ. The CDR3 length is 17 residues. CDR3 DNA sequence: TGTGCCAGCAGCTTAGCGATGATCCCCGATCCCAACTATGGCTACACCTTC. Protein: CASSLAMIPDPNYGYTF.

The V gene is TRBV10-3, the J gene TRBJ2-3, with 12 bases identical to TRBD2. V gave up 5 bases and J gave up 0 bases; unmatched junction bases: 0. This CDR3 is built from 15 residues. CDR1 is ENHRY and CDR2 is SYGVKD in the germline V gene. CDR3 DNA: TGTGCCATCAGTACTAGCGGGAGGAGCACAGATACGCAGTATTTT. This translates into CAISTSGRSTDTQYF.

By share, this clone counts as medium-sized. This chain uses TRBV11-3 with TRBJ2-3; D remains unclear. Germline V gene lookup returns CDR1 SGHNT and CDR2 YENEEA. There are 12 residues in the CDR3. The V end lost 3 bases, the J end lost 6 bases, and 7 bases lay between the germline ends. CDR3 region: CASSLNYDTQYF. The DNA of the CDR3 is TGTGCCAGCAGCTTGAACTATGATACGCAGTATTTT.

The V and J genes are TRBV9 and TRBJ2-7, with D tentatively TRBD2 (6 bases). Germline-derived CDR1 and CDR2 are SGDLS and YYNGEE. The CDR3 totals 13 residues. V was shortened by 1 base and J by 7 bases, with 12 bases between the two germline ends. CDR3: CASSVMEGREQYF. The CDR3 DNA reads as TGTGCCAGCAGCGTAATGGAAGGGAGGGAGCAGTACTTC.

For the CDR3, the DNA is TGTGCCAGCTCCCGGGGCGCGGGTGGCTACACCTTC. Encoded protein: CASSRGAGGYTF. The J gene is TRBJ1-2, the V gene TRBV7-9; D is possibly TRBD1 (5 bases). Trimming took off 8 bases at V and 7 bases at J, with 14 bases between the two ends. This CDR3 spans 12 amino acids. Germline V gene lookup returns CDR1 SEHNR and CDR2 FQNEAQ (reference sequence).

The V and J genes are TRBV9 and TRBJ1-5; D unclear. In germline, CDR1 is SGDLS, CDR2 YYNGEE. CDR3 length: 14 amino acids. Trimming removed 1 base from V and 0 bases from J, with 5 bases in between. CDR3 in amino acids: CASSVWDSNQPQHF. Written as DNA, the CDR3 is TGTGCCAGCAGCGTATGGGATAGCAATCAGCCCCAGCATTTT. Filled out from reference TRBV9 and TRBJ1-5, the complete variable domain reads DSGVTQTPKHLITATGQRVTLRCSPRSGDLSVYWYQQSLDQGLQFLIQYYNGEERAKGNILERFSAQQFPDLHSELNLSSLELGDSALYFCASSVWDSNQPQHFGDGTRLSIL.

The chain couples TRBV30 to TRBJ2-1, with 8 bases that match TRBD2. Germline V gene sequence: CDR1 GTSNPN, CDR2 SVGIG (reference sequence). This CDR3 is built from 15 residues. V shed 1 base, J shed 8 bases, and the junction held 10 bases outside the gene matches. CDR3 loop: CAWSASAGVRDEQFF. CDR3 bases: TGTGCCTGGAGTGCCTCAGCGGGAGTCAGGGATGAGCAGTTCTTC.

There are a few counts of this clone. The gene calls are TRBV6-4 and TRBJ1-5; D call uncertain. The length of the CDR3 is 14 residues. Germline loops: CDR1 MRHNA, CDR2 SNTAGT. Trimming removed 9 bases at V and 2 bases at J, with 14 bases between. The CDR3 here is CASRAAVGNQPQHF. The CDR3 coding sequence is TGTGCCAGTCGGGCGGCAGTGGGCAATCAGCCCCAGCATTTT.

This clone is deemed medium-sized. This chain joins TRBV19 and TRBJ2-1; TRBD2 agrees at 10 bases. The CDR3 runs to 15 residues. J lost 1 base, V lost 7 bases, and 4 bases had no gene match. CDR1 is LNHDA and CDR2 is SQIVND in the germline V gene (reference sequence). CDR3 in amino acids: CASKSGRVSYNEQFF. The DNA for the CDR3 is TGTGCCAGTAAAAGCGGGAGGGTGTCCTACAATGAGCAGTTCTTC.

The sample holds a few counts of this clone. The V and J genes are TRBV27 and TRBJ2-1; the match to TRBD2 covers 12 bases. V lost 5 bases to trimming and J lost 6 bases; unmatched junction nucleotides: 5. The CDR3 is 15 residues long. Germline V gene data show CDR1 as MNHEY and CDR2 as SMNVEV (reference sequence). In DNA form, the CDR3 reads TGTGCCAGCAGTCCCGTGGGACTAGCGGGCAATGAGCAGTTCTTC. Its translation: CASSPVGLAGNEQFF.

The chain uses TRBV6-5 and TRBJ2-5; 7 bases are shared with TRBD2. After removal of 6 bases from V and 4 bases from J, the junction contained 5 bases not matched to a gene. The CDR3 contains 13 residues. Per germline, CDR1 MNHEY and CDR2 SVGAGI. CDR3 nucleotides: TGTGCCAGCAGCGGAGCGGGAATAGAGACCCAGTACTTC. Residues: CASSGAGIETQYF.

In its sample, this clone was seen once. The chain links TRBV5-1 to TRBJ2-1; the match to TRBD1 covers 9 bases. V lost 4 bases, J lost 7 bases, and 6 bases stayed unmatched. The CDR3 spans 14 residues. CDR1 is SGHRS and CDR2 is YFSETQ in the germline V gene. The CDR3 loop is CASSPRTGENEQFF. CDR3 in DNA: TGCGCCAGCAGCCCACGGACAGGGGAAAATGAGCAGTTCTTC.

In its sample, this clone is medium-sized (0.01 to 0.1%). V and J are TRBV2 and TRBJ1-1; D gene uncertain. The V and J ends lost 0 bases and 7 bases respectively, with 9 bases between them. Germline V gives CDR1 SNHLY, CDR2 FYNNEI. The CDR3 spans 13 residues. The CDR3 DNA sequence: TGTGCCAGCAGTGAAGCGCTTAGTCGTGAAGCTTTCTTT. Translated: CASSEALSREAFF.

The chain combines TRBV6-5 with TRBJ2-7; D call uncertain. Germline assignment: CDR1 MNHEY and CDR2 SVGAGI. Trimming pared 6 bases from V and 2 bases from J, leaving 11 bases between. The CDR3 consists of 13 residues. Here the CDR3 reads CASSPWPTYEQYF. Written as DNA, the CDR3 is TGTGCCAGCAGCCCCTGGCCCACCTACGAGCAGTACTTC.

This clone was seen only a few times. The gene calls are TRBV19 and TRBJ1-2; TRBD1 aligns across 7 bases. Germline V gene data show CDR1 as LNHDA and CDR2 as SQIVND (reference sequence). CDR3 length: 16 residues. V trimming: 4 bases; J trimming: 0 bases; junction bases outside the gene matches: 8. The CDR3 loop reads CASSSWTGASNYGYTF. DNA of the CDR3: TGTGCCAGTAGTAGCTGGACAGGAGCGTCTAACTATGGCTACACCTTC.

This sequence joins TRBV9 and TRBJ1-2; D ambiguous. The germline V gene has CDR1 SGDLS and CDR2 YYNGEE. V gave up 3 bases and J gave up 1 base, with 13 bases separating them. The CDR3 is made up of 15 amino acids. CDR3 DNA: TGTGCCAGCAGCGCCTCGGACGGAGTTAACTATGGCTACACCTTC. Its protein product is CASSASDGVNYGYTF.

The J gene is TRBJ2-2, the V gene TRBV2; 12 nucleotides match TRBD2. The CDR3 extends over 17 amino acids. The germline V gene encodes CDR1 SNHLY and CDR2 FYNNEI. V dropped 3 bases and J dropped 6; count of bases not matched to a gene: 8. The CDR3 DNA reads TGTGCCAGCAGTGACGCTAGCGGGGGGGCCTCCGCCGGGGAGCTGTTTTTT. Translated, it gives CASSDASGGASAGELFF.

This clone was seen a handful of times. For the CDR3, the DNA is TGTGCCAGCAGCCAAGAGGGGGGTGGGCCGGACTATGGCTACACCTTC. Residues: CASSQEGGGPDYGYTF. V gene TRBV4-2 combines with J gene TRBJ1-2; weak D call: TRBD1 (5 bases). Trimming removed 0 bases from V and 3 bases from J, with 14 bases in between. The CDR3 totals 16 residues. The V gene's germline CDR1 is LGHNA and CDR2 YNFKEQ.

In its sample, this clone was seen many times. The V call is TRBV6-5, the J call TRBJ2-7; no definite D call. This CDR3 has 13 amino acids. Germline V lookup: CDR1 MNHEY, CDR2 SVGAGI. V lost 6 bases and J 1 base, leaving 10 bases between the germline ends. The CDR3 sequence: CASSLRVSYEQYF. CDR3 DNA: TGTGCCAGCAGCCTCCGGGTTTCCTACGAGCAGTACTTC.

Only a few counts were recorded for this clone. The J gene is TRBJ1-1, the V gene TRBV29-1; the match to TRBD1 covers 7 bases. J lost 4 bases, V lost 6 bases, and 8 bases had no gene match. This CDR3 is 13 amino acids long. CDR1 SQVTM and CDR2 ANQGSEA come from the germline V gene. The CDR3: CSVVLQGTTEAFF. DNA of the CDR3: TGCAGCGTGGTGCTACAGGGGACCACTGAAGCTTTCTTT.

This chain joins TRBV5-1 and TRBJ2-1; D perhaps matches TRBD2 (6 bases). V was cut by 4 bases and J by 3 bases, with 14 bases left in between. Germline CDR1 SGHRS, CDR2 YFSETQ. This CDR3 is built from 15 residues. The CDR3 sequence: CASSPVAAIYNEQFF. CDR3 sequence (DNA): TGCGCCAGCAGCCCCGTAGCGGCCATCTACAATGAGCAGTTCTTC.

This clone has a handful of counts. V gene TRBV10-1 combines with J gene TRBJ1-1; TRBD1 might be the D (6 bases). CDR1 and CDR2 (germline): WNHNN, SYGVQD (reference sequence). The CDR3 is made up of 14 amino acids. V was clipped by 1 base and J by 8 bases, with 14 bases between them. The chain's CDR3 is CASSEYRGSREAFF. CDR3 sequence (DNA): TGCGCCAGCAGTGAGTATAGGGGGAGCAGAGAAGCTTTCTTT.

In this sample, this clone turned up a few times. This chain links TRBV9 with TRBJ1-5; D is possibly TRBD1 (5 bases). CDR1 SGDLS and CDR2 YYNGEE come from the germline V gene. CDR3 size: 15 residues. With 4 bases removed from V and 6 bases from J, the gap between germline ends came to 17 bases. The CDR3 loop is CASSLTPGAGQPQHF. CDR3 nucleotides: TGTGCCAGCAGCCTCACACCTGGGGCAGGTCAGCCCCAGCATTTT.

By share, this clone ranks as large. The gene calls are TRBV7-3 and TRBJ2-1; tentatively, D is TRBD2 (5 bases). CDR1 SGHTA and CDR2 FQGTGA come from the germline V gene. Trimming shortened V by 5 bases and J by 1 base, and 15 bases separated the two germline ends. The CDR3 sequence is 16 residues long. The CDR3 loop reads CASSPSGGGSYNEQFF. DNA of the CDR3: TGTGCCAGCAGCCCAAGCGGTGGCGGGTCCTACAATGAGCAGTTCTTC.

The V gene is TRBV13, the J gene TRBJ1-5; D unresolved. Trimming removed 2 bases from V and 7 bases from J, with 6 bases in between. This CDR3 region has 12 residues. The germline V gene encodes CDR1 PRHDT and CDR2 FYEKMQ (reference sequence). DNA of the CDR3: TGTGCCAGCAGCTTACCTGGACAGCCCCAGCATTTT. Its protein is CASSLPGQPQHF.

This clone has just a few counts. V is TRBV4-1 and J is TRBJ2-1; 8 bases align to TRBD1. After removal of 0 bases from V and 5 bases from J, the junction contained 6 bases not matched to a gene. CDR1 MGHRA and CDR2 YSYEKL come from the germline V gene. The CDR3 extends over 16 amino acids. CDR3: CASSQDVGTGHNEQFF. Written as DNA, the CDR3 is TGCGCCAGCAGCCAAGACGTGGGGACAGGTCACAATGAGCAGTTCTTC.